The clone carrying this T cell receptor beta chain was observed a handful of times. As yet, its antigen is unknown. Each CDR3 protein is one row after TCRdb ran MiXCR on the reads. The table includes about 660 distinct CDR3 sequences, over 35% detected once. V was shortened by 2 bases and J by 5 bases, with 6 bases between the two germline ends. The CDR3 is 12 residues long. In germline, CDR1 is KGHSH, CDR2 LQKENI. These data are taken from a study of liver allograft versus peripheral blood T cells. Study in general: Within transplanted livers, the T cell receptor repertoires were examined and compared against the repertoires present in the peripheral blood of liver transplant recipients. Study observations and caveats: Liver allograft repertoires of T cell receptors reportedly diverged from peripheral blood repertoires.

The chain links TRBV18 to TRBJ2-5, with D perhaps matching TRBD2 (5 bases). The TCR was taken from a human patient who had a liver transplant. Some T cells may be supplied by the graft donor. The CDR3 is CASSPGEETQYF. The CDR3 DNA reads as TGTGCCAGCTCACCAGGGGAGGAGACCCAGTACTTC. The full variable domain, with the rest looked up from reference TRBV18 and TRBJ2-5, is NAGVMQNPRHLVRRRGQEARLRCSPMKGHSHVYWYRQLPEEGLKFMVYLQKENIIDESGMPKERFSAEFPKEGPSILRIQQVVRGDSAAYFCASSPGEETQYFGPGTRLLVL.